The 21 T cell receptor beta chains listed next were all sequenced from one sample in a study of blood T cell repertoires in COVID-19. Repertoires were generated with immunoSEQ multiplex PCR, while TCRdb's copy carries only in-frame clones and drops some. The sample holds 650,000 to 800,000 clones, 75% to 90% seen once. Sequenced input: peripheral blood. Receptors originate from a woman aged 18-29 years with acute or convalescent COVID-19.

This sequence joins TRBV3-1 (or the pseudogene TRBV3-2) and TRBJ1-2; D remains unclear. Trimming shortened V by 4 bases and J by 5 bases, and 14 bases separated the two germline ends. CDR3 size: 14 residues. Germline CDR1 and CDR2: LGHDT and YNNKEL (reference sequence). The CDR3 nucleotides read TGTGCCAGCAGCCCAAACGTTCGAGGTTATGGCTACACCTTC. Protein sequence: CASSPNVRGYGYTF.

This clone was seen a few times. The gene calls are TRBV6-5 and TRBJ1-2; perhaps TRBD1 as D (5 bases). This CDR3 is built from 14 residues. Germline CDR1 reads MNHEY; CDR2 reads SVGAGI. For the CDR3, the DNA is TGTGCAGCCAGCAGGAAGGGGACTAACTATGGCTACACCTTC. This encodes CAASRKGTNYGYTF.

This clone came up once. This rearrangement joins TRBV29-1 to TRBJ1-5, with 7 bases fitting TRBD1. Looked up from germline, CDR1 is SQVTM and CDR2 is ANQGSEA. The V and J ends lost 7 bases and 7 bases, in that order; junction bases with no gene match: 10. This CDR3 region has 13 residues. CDR3 region: CSAGEGARQPQHF. DNA for the CDR3: TGCAGCGCTGGAGAGGGGGCCCGGCAGCCCCAGCATTTT.

J is TRBJ2-7 and V is TRBV4-1; D not resolved. With 5 bases removed from V and 0 bases from J, the gap between germline ends came to 8 bases. The CDR3 covers 13 residues. The V gene's germline CDR1 is MGHRA and CDR2 YSYEKL. CDR3 sequence (DNA): TGCGCCAGCAGCTTTAGGAGCTCCTACGAGCAGTACTTC. As protein: CASSFRSSYEQYF.

The chain uses TRBV5-6 and TRBJ2-3; a possible D gene is TRBD2 (5 bases). The CDR3 totals 14 residues. The V and J ends lost 1 base and 5 bases respectively, with 11 bases between them. Per the germline V gene, CDR1 is SGHDT and CDR2 is YYEEEE. Here the CDR3 DNA reads TGTGCCAGCAGCTTGCGCCCCGGGGTAGATACGCAGTATTTT. As protein: CASSLRPGVDTQYF. Filled out from reference TRBV5-6 and TRBJ2-3, the complete variable domain reads DAGVTQSPTHLIKTRGQQVTLRCSPKSGHDTVSWYQQALGQGPQFIFQYYEEEERQRGNFPDRFSGHQFPNYSSELNVNALLLGDSALYLCASSLRPGVDTQYFGPGTRLTVL.

V gene TRBV19 combines with J gene TRBJ1-1; the match to TRBD1 covers 11 bases. V shed 6 bases and J 8 bases; nucleotides not matched to a gene: 5. CDR3 length: 13 amino acids. Germline-derived CDR1 and CDR2 are LNHDA and SQIVND (reference sequence). CDR3 DNA: TGTGCCAGTAGCGGACAGGGGGCGCTAGAAGCTTTCTTT. This encodes CASSGQGALEAFF.

This chain joins TRBV28 and TRBJ1-5; D is unresolved. This CDR3 has 15 residues. V lost 2 bases and J lost 7, with 15 bases in between. Germline V gene lookup returns CDR1 MDHEN and CDR2 SYDVKM. The CDR3 loop is CASSLGQVGIQPQHF. CDR3 sequence (DNA): TGTGCCAGCAGTTTAGGGCAGGTTGGAATCCAGCCCCAGCATTTT.

The chain couples TRBV6-5 to TRBJ1-2; 11 bases line up with TRBD1. Germline CDR1 is MNHEY and CDR2 is SVGAGI. J gave up 1 base and V 6 bases, and 4 bases lay outside the gene matches. CDR3 length: 15 amino acids. CDR3 protein: CASSKGQGGNYGYTF. Written as DNA, the CDR3 is TGTGCCAGCAGCAAGGGACAGGGGGGTAACTATGGCTACACCTTC.

This clone was picked up one time. This chain uses TRBV27 with TRBJ1-5; D call uncertain. The CDR3 has 15 residues. The germline CDR1 and CDR2 sequences are MNHEY and SMNVEV (reference sequence). Trimming stripped 6 bases from V and 0 bases from J, with 12 bases between. CDR3 sequence (DNA): TGTGCCAGCAGCCGAATCGGGTATAGCAATCAGCCCCAGCATTTT. It specifies CASSRIGYSNQPQHF.

This clone was seen once. The chain links TRBV13 to TRBJ2-5, with 9 bases fitting TRBD2. J was trimmed by 3 bases and V by 7 bases; bases with no gene match: 6. In germline, CDR1 is PRHDT, CDR2 FYEKMQ (reference sequence). The CDR3 runs to 14 residues. The CDR3 DNA follows: TGTGCCAGCACCCCGGGACTAGCCGAAGAGACCCAGTACTTC. This codes for CASTPGLAEETQYF.

The chain has TRBV18 and TRBJ2-2; D not resolved. V shed 3 bases and J shed 6 bases, with 20 bases lying between them. Looked up from germline, CDR1 is KGHSH and CDR2 is LQKENI. The CDR3 loop spans 17 amino acids. As DNA, the CDR3 is TGTGCCAGCTCACCGCAAAGGATGGAGCTAGTGTCCGGGGAGCTGTTTTTT. Translation: CASSPQRMELVSGELFF.

The J gene is TRBJ2-2, the V gene TRBV6-2 or TRBV6-3; 11 bases align to TRBD2. Looked up from germline, CDR1 is MNHEY and CDR2 is SVGEGT. Trimming removed 4 bases from V and 5 bases from J; junction bases left unmatched: 6. The CDR3 loop spans 16 amino acids. DNA of the CDR3: TGTGCCAGCAGTTCCCTAGCGGGGGGTCCTACCGGGGAGCTGTTTTTT. Encoded protein: CASSSLAGGPTGELFF.

The V gene is TRBV5-1, the J gene TRBJ1-1; maybe TRBD1 (6 bases). This CDR3 spans 15 amino acids. Trimming shortened V by 4 bases and J by 5 bases, and 18 bases separated the two germline ends. From germline, CDR1 is SGHRS and CDR2 YFSETQ. The CDR3 spells CASSPGTTLGTEAFF. CDR3 coding DNA: TGCGCCAGCAGCCCCGGGACAACCCTGGGGACTGAAGCTTTCTTT. Based on the CDR3 plus reference TRBV5-1 and TRBJ1-1, the full variable domain is KAGVTQTPRYLIKTRGQQVTLSCSPISGHRSVSWYQQTPGQGLQFLFEYFSETQRNKGNFPGRFSGRQFSNSRSEMNVSTLELGDSALYLCASSPGTTLGTEAFFGQGTRLTVV.

The genes are TRBV6-5 and TRBJ1-2, with D maybe TRBD1 (6 bases). The V gene's germline CDR1 is MNHEY and CDR2 SVGAGI. V was shortened by 7 bases and J by 7 bases, with 16 bases between the two germline ends. The CDR3 is 13 amino acids. In DNA, the CDR3 is TGTGCCAGCATTACAGCTTTAGGGGGTGGCTACACCTTC. It is translated as CASITALGGGYTF.

This rearrangement joins TRBV30 to TRBJ1-1; 8 bases match TRBD1. The CDR3 consists of 13 residues. J lost 5 bases, V lost 3 bases, and 5 bases had no gene match. CDR1 and CDR2 (germline): GTSNPN, SVGIG (reference sequence). CDR3 amino acids: CAWRDRVRTEAFF. DNA of the CDR3: TGTGCCTGGAGGGACAGGGTAAGAACTGAAGCTTTCTTT.

The CDR3 sequence: CASNSGTGPTGELFF. CDR3 DNA sequence: TGTGCCAGCAACTCCGGGACAGGGCCGACCGGGGAGCTGTTTTTT. V gene TRBV5-6 combines with J gene TRBJ2-2; 9 bases align to TRBD1. From germline, CDR1 is SGHDT and CDR2 YYEEEE. V lost 6 bases to trimming and J lost 5 bases; unmatched junction nucleotides: 8. The CDR3 covers 15 residues.

This chain connects TRBV5-4 to TRBJ2-3; TRBD2 matches at 9 bases. V shed 3 bases and J 1 base; nucleotides not matched to a gene: 3. The CDR3 covers 15 residues. Germline values: CDR1 SGHNT, CDR2 YYREEE (reference sequence). The CDR3 here is CASSSRLAGTDTQYF. The CDR3 nucleotides are TGTGCCAGCAGCTCACGACTAGCGGGCACAGATACGCAGTATTTT.

The chain couples TRBV6-5 to TRBJ1-1; 10 nucleotides agree with TRBD1. From germline, CDR1 is MNHEY and CDR2 SVGAGI. The CDR3 sequence is 15 residues long. The V segment lost 8 bases and the J segment 3 bases; nucleotides outside the gene matches: 9. The CDR3 DNA reads TGTGCCAGCTCCCCGGACAGGGGGTGGTACACTGAAGCTTTCTTT. Translated: CASSPDRGWYTEAFF.

The chain employs TRBV9 and TRBJ2-2; D gene unclear. The CDR3 consists of 14 residues. V lost 4 bases, J lost 4 bases, and 11 bases lay in between. Germline V gives CDR1 SGDLS, CDR2 YYNGEE. CDR3 sequence reads: CASSLPAGTGELFF. CDR3 DNA sequence: TGTGCCAGCAGCCTCCCAGCAGGCACCGGGGAGCTGTTTTTT.

The genes are TRBV4-1 and TRBJ1-1; 8 bases align to TRBD1. Germline V gene data show CDR1 as MGHRA and CDR2 as YSYEKL. The CDR3 has 16 residues. Trimming removed 2 bases from V and 3 bases from J; junction bases left unmatched: 8. Here the CDR3 DNA reads TGCGCCAGCAGCCAACCCGGACAGGGTTATGACACTGAAGCTTTCTTT. It yields the protein CASSQPGQGYDTEAFF.

In this sample, this clone turned up a few times. V and J are TRBV6-1 and TRBJ1-1; the match to TRBD1 covers 10 bases. The junction had 9 bases not matched to a gene; V was cut back by 3 bases and J by 5 bases. Germline CDR1 reads MNHNS; CDR2 reads SASEGT. This CDR3 has 16 residues. CDR3 DNA: TGTGCCAGCAGTGAGGCGACAGGGGGCGCGGGGACTGAAGCTTTCTTT. This codes for CASSEATGGAGTEAFF.